This record concerns one T cell receptor beta chain sequence. The target antigen is unknown. Data came from immunoSEQ multiplex PCR; TCRdb stores just in-frame clones and leaves some out. In the table there are 6,000 or so clones, roughly 34% of which are singletons. This entry belongs to a study of STAT3 mutations in large granular lymphocyte leukemia. Study observations and caveats: Every T-cell large granular lymphocyte leukemia patient had at least one immunodominant TCR beta clonotype. After therapy, 6 of 18 patients switched clonotypes, all new clones STAT3 wild type.

The V gene lost 0 bases and the J gene lost 2 bases, with 8 bases spanning the gap. The CDR3 length is 14 residues. The germline V gene encodes CDR1 PRHDT and CDR2 FYEKMQ (reference sequence). This TCR came from a woman aged 40-49 years with T-cell large granular lymphocyte leukemia. Some clones in this sample may be carry-over from other donors' samples. The sample taken for sequencing was peripheral blood mononuclear cells. J is TRBJ2-7 and V is TRBV13; D uncertain. The CDR3, as DNA: TGTGCCAGCAGCTTAGGGGCTAACCCCTACGAGCAGTACTTC. Residues: CASSLGANPYEQYF.